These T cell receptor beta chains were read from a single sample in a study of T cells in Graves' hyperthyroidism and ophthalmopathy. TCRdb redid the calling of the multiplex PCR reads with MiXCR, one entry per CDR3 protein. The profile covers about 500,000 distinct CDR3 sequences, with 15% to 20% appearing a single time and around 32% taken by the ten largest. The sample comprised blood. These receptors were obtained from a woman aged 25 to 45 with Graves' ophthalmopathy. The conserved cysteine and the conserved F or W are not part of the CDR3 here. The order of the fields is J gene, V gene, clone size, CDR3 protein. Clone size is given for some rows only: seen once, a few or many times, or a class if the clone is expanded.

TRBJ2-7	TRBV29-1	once	SETGTSSYEQY
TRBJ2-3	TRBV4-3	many	ASSQRDSSTDTQY
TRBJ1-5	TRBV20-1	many	SARRPGRLDQPQH
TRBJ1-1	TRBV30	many	AWIGGETEAF
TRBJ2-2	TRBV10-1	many	ASSDKAWGTGELF
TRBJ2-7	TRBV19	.	ASTPPGAGSYEQY
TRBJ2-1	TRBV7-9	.	ASCEGLTYNEQF
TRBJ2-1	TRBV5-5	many	ASTRRAGGPGYNEQF
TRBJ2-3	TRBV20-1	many	SARLIGTAQY
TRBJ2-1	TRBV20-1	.	SASRTSGSWEQF
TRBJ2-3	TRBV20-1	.	SAVGASGRANRLDTQY
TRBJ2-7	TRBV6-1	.	ASMGDSITNYEQY
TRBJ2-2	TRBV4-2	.	ASSYRLTTGELF
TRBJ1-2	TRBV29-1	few	SVGLGDYGYT
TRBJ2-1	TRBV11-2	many	ASSPAGGLAYNEQF
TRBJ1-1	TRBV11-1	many	ASSREDELSEAF
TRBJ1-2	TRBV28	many	ASSLRRVLYGYT
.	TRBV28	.	ASSTVVVYEQY
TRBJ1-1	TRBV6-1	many	ASSGLEPEAF
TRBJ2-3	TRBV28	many	ASSWTGSTDTQY
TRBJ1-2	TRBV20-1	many	SARNRDYGYT
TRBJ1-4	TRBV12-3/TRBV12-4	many	ASSLIVGVNEKLF
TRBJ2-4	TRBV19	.	ASSSSIAKNIQY
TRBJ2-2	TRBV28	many	ATKVQAVGVGELF
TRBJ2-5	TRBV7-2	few	ASSPTSYRVRETQY
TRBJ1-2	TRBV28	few	ASSFSSGANYGYT
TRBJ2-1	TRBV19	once	ASSMGLAGREQF
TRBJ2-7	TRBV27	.	ASSRIRTMGAILITGEQY
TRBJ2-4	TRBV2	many	ASSELRQQNIQY
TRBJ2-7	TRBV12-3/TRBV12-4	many	ASRTTGTYEQY
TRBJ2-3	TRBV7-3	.	ASSSLRGLRPDTQY
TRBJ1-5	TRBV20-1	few	SAKPGQGTGQPQH
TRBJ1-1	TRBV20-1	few	SASYTEAF
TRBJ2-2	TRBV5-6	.	ASSLLGAGNTGELF
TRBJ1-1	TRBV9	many	ASSVVSIMNTEAF
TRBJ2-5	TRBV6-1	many	ASSEARPAGPYEY
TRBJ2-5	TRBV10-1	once	ASSRDSVFGTQY
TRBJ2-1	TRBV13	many	ASSPETSGIYNEQF
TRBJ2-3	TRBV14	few	ASSQEEPGVGAKDFTDTQY
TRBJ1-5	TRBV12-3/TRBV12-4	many	ASSSPIQPQH
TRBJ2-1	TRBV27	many	ASSGDTAHRNEQF